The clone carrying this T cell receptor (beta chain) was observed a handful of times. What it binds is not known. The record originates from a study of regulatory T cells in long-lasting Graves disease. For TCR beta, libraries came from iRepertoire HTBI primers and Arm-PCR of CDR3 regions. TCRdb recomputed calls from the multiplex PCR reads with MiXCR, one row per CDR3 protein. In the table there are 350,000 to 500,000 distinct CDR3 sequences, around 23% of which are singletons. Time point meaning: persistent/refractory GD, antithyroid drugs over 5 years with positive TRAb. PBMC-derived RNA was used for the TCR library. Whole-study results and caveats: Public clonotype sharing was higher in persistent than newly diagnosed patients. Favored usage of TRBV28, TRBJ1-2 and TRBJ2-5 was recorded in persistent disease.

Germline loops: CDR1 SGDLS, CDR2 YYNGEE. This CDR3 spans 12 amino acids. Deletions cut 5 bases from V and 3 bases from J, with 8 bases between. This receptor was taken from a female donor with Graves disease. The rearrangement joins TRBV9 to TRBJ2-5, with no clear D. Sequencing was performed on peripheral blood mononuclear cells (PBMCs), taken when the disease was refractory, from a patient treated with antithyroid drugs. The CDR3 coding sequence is TGTGCCAGCAGTAAGGGCGAAGAGACCCAGTACTTC. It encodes CASSKGEETQYF. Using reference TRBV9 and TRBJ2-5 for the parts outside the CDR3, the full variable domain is DSGVTQTPKHLITATGQRVTLRCSPRSGDLSVYWYQQSLDQGLQFLIQYYNGEERAKGNILERFSAQQFPDLHSELNLSSLELGDSALYFCASSKGEETQYFGPGTRLLVL.